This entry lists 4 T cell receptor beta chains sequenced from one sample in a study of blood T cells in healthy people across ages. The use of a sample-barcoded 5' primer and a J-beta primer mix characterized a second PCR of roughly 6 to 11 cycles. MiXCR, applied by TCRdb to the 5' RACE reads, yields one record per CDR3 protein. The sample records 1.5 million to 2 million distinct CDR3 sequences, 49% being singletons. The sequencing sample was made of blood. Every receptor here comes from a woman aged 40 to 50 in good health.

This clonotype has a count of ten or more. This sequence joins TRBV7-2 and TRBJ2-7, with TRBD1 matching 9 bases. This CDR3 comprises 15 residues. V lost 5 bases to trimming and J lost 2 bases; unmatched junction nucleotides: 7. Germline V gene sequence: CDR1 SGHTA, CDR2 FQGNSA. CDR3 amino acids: CASSTGTGRTYEQYF. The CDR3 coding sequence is TGTGCCAGCAGCACCGGGACAGGGAGGACCTACGAGCAGTACTTC.

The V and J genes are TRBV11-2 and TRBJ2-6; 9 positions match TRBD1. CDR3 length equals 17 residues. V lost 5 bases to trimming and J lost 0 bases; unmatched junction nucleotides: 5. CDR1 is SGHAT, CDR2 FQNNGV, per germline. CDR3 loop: CASSPRGQGSGANVLTF. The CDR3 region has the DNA TGTGCCAGCAGCCCGCGGGGACAGGGCTCTGGGGCCAACGTCCTGACTTTC.

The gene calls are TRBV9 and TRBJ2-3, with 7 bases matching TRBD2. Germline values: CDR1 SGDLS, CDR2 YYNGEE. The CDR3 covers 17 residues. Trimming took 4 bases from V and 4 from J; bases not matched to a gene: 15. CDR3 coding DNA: TGTGCCAGCAGCCCCCAGGCTGGGAGGGACCTTGCAGATACGCAGTATTTT. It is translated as CASSPQAGRDLADTQYF. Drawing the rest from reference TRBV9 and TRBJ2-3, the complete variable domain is DSGVTQTPKHLITATGQRVTLRCSPRSGDLSVYWYQQSLDQGLQFLIQYYNGEERAKGNILERFSAQQFPDLHSELNLSSLELGDSALYFCASSPQAGRDLADTQYFGPGTRLTVL.

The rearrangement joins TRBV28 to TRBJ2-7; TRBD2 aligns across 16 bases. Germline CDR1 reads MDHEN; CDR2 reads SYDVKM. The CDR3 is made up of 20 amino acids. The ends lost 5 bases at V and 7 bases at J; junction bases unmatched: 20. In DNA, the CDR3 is TGTGCCAGCAGTGCTCCATCCGGGACTAGCGGGGGGGGGTCCTACAATGAGCAGTACTTC. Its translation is CASSAPSGTSGGGSYNEQYF.